This TCR beta chain was found in a study of CD8+CD57+ T cells in acquired aplastic anemia. This clonotype was seen ten or more times. Patients included in sequencing had previously demonstrated CD8+CD57+ cell expansion by flow cytometry. Germline lookup yields CDR1 SNHLY and CDR2 FYNNEI. Trimming shortened V by 4 bases and J by 10 bases, and 16 bases separated the two germline ends. This CDR3 contains 14 residues. CDR3 and TCR beta VDJ profiling relied on a genomic DNA template. TCRdb reprocessed the reads via MiXCR and lists one record per CDR3 protein. Altogether more than 150,000 distinct CDR3 sequences are present, approximately 50% being singletons, with the ten largest covering approximately 9.7%.

Sequenced sample: sorted CD4+, CD8+, or CD8+CD57+ T cells (not recorded which) from PBMCs. This TCR was recovered from a human donor with aplastic anemia. The V and J genes are TRBV2 and TRBJ1-4; possibly TRBD1 for D (5 bases). The CDR3 spells CASSVGNPRGKLFF. CDR3 bases: TGTGCCAGCAGTGTTGGCAACCCTAGGGGAAAACTGTTTTTT.